Presented here are 11 T cell receptor beta chains from one specimen sequenced in a study of cytomegalovirus exposure and HLA in healthy donors (dated by TCRdb to 2016 to 2017). Library prep was done by the immunoSEQ multiplex PCR assay. The multiplex PCR relied on a mix of 60 forward primers for TCR Vbeta segments and 13 reverse primers for TCR Jbeta segments. This immuneACCESS table, as held by TCRdb, lists in-frame sequences with V and J called but not all clones. Of the missing ones, under half trace to an unresolved V gene in checked studies; the others have no known cause. The sample contains 150,000 to 200,000 clones, under 80% of them found a single time. About 2% of the sample comes from the top ten. The sequenced material came from PBMCs. The source is a female donor in good health and CMV-seronegative.

V is TRBV6-5 and J is TRBJ1-1; D uncertain. Germline assignment: CDR1 MNHEY and CDR2 SVGAGI. This CDR3 contains 14 residues. Trimming shortened V by 4 bases and J by 5 bases, and 14 bases separated the two germline ends. The CDR3 nucleotides read TGTGCCAGCAGTTGGACTGGGGTAAGGACTGAAGCTTTCTTT. It translates to CASSWTGVRTEAFF.

This clone was detected a few times. The chain employs TRBV5-4 and TRBJ1-4; tentatively, D is TRBD1 (5 bases). In germline, CDR1 is SGHNT, CDR2 YYREEE (reference sequence). CDR3 length equals 14 residues. Trimming left V 1 base short and J 8 bases short, with 12 bases between. The chain's CDR3 is CASSLYGRVEKLFF. The CDR3 DNA sequence: TGTGCCAGCAGCTTGTATGGCAGGGTAGAAAAACTGTTTTTT.

This sequence joins TRBV9 and TRBJ2-3, with 7 bases aligning to TRBD2. Trimming cost V 3 bases and J 2 bases; bases outside gene matches: 6. CDR1 is SGDLS, CDR2 YYNGEE, per germline. CDR3 length: 15 residues. The CDR3 nucleotides are TGTGCCAGCAGCGCACAAGCGGGGACCACAGATACGCAGTATTTT. Its translation is CASSAQAGTTDTQYF.

The chain carries TRBV4-2 and TRBJ1-1, with D possibly matching TRBD1 (5 bases). The germline V gene has CDR1 LGHNA and CDR2 YNFKEQ. With 0 bases removed from V and 1 base from J, the gap between germline ends came to 15 bases. There are 17 residues in the CDR3. CDR3 DNA sequence: TGTGCCAGCAGCCAAGACAACCAGGGATGGGCGAACACTGAAGCTTTCTTT. This encodes CASSQDNQGWANTEAFF.

Concerning this clone: The sample has other DNA sequences that encode this CDR3 too. The chain employs TRBV5-1 and TRBJ2-5; 8 positions match TRBD2. CDR1 is SGHRS, CDR2 YFSETQ, per germline. Trimming took 4 bases from V and 2 from J; bases not matched to a gene: 1. This CDR3 spans 13 amino acids. The CDR3 is CASSRGGQETQYF. The CDR3 DNA follows: TGCGCCAGCAGCCGGGGGGGTCAAGAGACCCAGTACTTC.

The chain is built from TRBV25-1 and TRBJ2-7; D might be TRBD2 (5 bases). Germline CDR1 reads MGHDK; CDR2 reads SYGVNS. V was shortened by 0 bases and J by 7 bases, with 13 bases between the two germline ends. The length of the CDR3 is 14 residues. CDR3 sequence reads: CASSEYYSPGEQYF. The CDR3 DNA reads TGTGCCAGCAGTGAATACTACAGCCCGGGGGAGCAGTACTTC.

The chain uses TRBV15 and TRBJ1-3; TRBD1 agrees at 9 bases. Germline V gene lookup returns CDR1 LNHNV and CDR2 YYDKDF (reference sequence). V lost 0 bases to trimming and J lost 4 bases; unmatched junction nucleotides: 4. The CDR3 covers 16 residues. CDR3 in DNA: TGTGCCACCAGCAGAGATTTCGGGACAGGGGGAAACACCATATATTTT. Protein product: CATSRDFGTGGNTIYF.

The chain is built from TRBV19 and TRBJ1-1; TRBD1 matches 9 bases. Trimming cost V 8 bases and J 3 bases; bases outside gene matches: 7. This CDR3 has 14 residues. Germline CDR1 is LNHDA and CDR2 is SQIVND (reference sequence). CDR3 sequence reads: CASFPGQGYTEAFF. The DNA of the CDR3 is TGTGCCAGTTTCCCGGGACAGGGATACACTGAAGCTTTCTTT. Full variable domain (rest looked up from reference TRBV19 and TRBJ1-1): DGGITQSPKYLFRKEGQNVTLSCEQNLNHDAMYWYRQDPGQGLRLIYYSQIVNDFQKGDIAEGYSVSREKKESFPLTVTSAQKNPTAFYLCASFPGQGYTEAFFGQGTRLTVV.

The chain joins TRBV2 to TRBJ1-4, with D uncertain. In germline, CDR1 is SNHLY, CDR2 FYNNEI. The CDR3 sequence is 12 residues long. V was pared by 6 bases and J by 6 bases, with 8 bases between. The CDR3 nucleotides read TGTGCCAGCAGGGAGAGGGATGAAAAACTGTTTTTT. As protein: CASRERDEKLFF.

The rearrangement uses TRBV15 and TRBJ2-3; 10 positions agree with TRBD2. CDR3 length: 15 amino acids. From germline, CDR1 is LNHNV and CDR2 YYDKDF (reference sequence). V shed 2 bases and J 2 bases; nucleotides not matched to a gene: 1. The CDR3 region is CATSRSGGATDTQYF. The CDR3 DNA reads as TGTGCCACCAGCAGAAGCGGGGGGGCCACAGATACGCAGTATTTT.

Only one count was recorded for this clone. The chain joins TRBV9 to TRBJ2-1, with TRBD2 as a possible D gene (6 bases). Germline CDR1 is SGDLS and CDR2 is YYNGEE. The V end lost 2 bases, the J end lost 6 bases, and 15 bases lay between the germline ends. The CDR3 contains 15 residues. The CDR3 loop is CASSVRVGGGNEQFF. The CDR3 nucleotides are TGTGCCAGCAGCGTCAGAGTTGGGGGAGGCAATGAGCAGTTCTTC.